The 28 T cell receptor beta chains below were found in one sample sequenced in a study of CD8 T cells in ankylosing spondylitis. MiXCR, applied by TCRdb to the 5' RACE reads, yields one record per CDR3 protein. The data show around 210,000 distinct CDR3 sequences, 7% to 10% seen once. Sample: blood, either unsorted or a sorted T cell fraction (not recorded which). The receptors originated from a female donor with ankylosing spondylitis or in good health (not recorded which).

In this sample, this clonotype turned up a few times. This chain uses TRBV7-8 with TRBJ1-5; a possible D gene is TRBD1 (5 bases). The V end was cut by 3 bases, the J end by 5 bases, with 20 bases between. This CDR3 comprises 17 residues. Germline V gene sequence: CDR1 SGHVS, CDR2 FQNEAQ. DNA for the CDR3: TGTGCCAGCAGCTTCCTCCAGGGCACGGTTCCTGATCAGCCCCAGCATTTT. This codes for CASSFLQGTVPDQPQHF.

The chain carries TRBV6-1 and TRBJ1-2; weak D call: TRBD1 (6 bases). The germline V gene has CDR1 MNHNS and CDR2 SASEGT. The length of the CDR3 is 14 residues. V lost 5 bases, J lost 3 bases, and 13 bases lay in between. The CDR3 is CASSLTGFDYGYTF. CDR3 nucleotides: TGTGCCAGCAGTCTCACAGGGTTTGACTATGGCTACACCTTC.

This clonotype was counted at least ten times. The chain combines TRBV11-2 with TRBJ2-7, with 7 bases lining up with TRBD2. J gave up 0 bases and V 3 bases, and 2 bases lay outside the gene matches. This CDR3 is built from 14 residues. CDR1 and CDR2 from the germline V gene are SGHAT and FQNNGV. The CDR3 DNA sequence: TGTGCCAGCAGCTTGCGGGGGAACTCCTACGAGCAGTACTTC. Its translation is CASSLRGNSYEQYF.

The table lists this clonotype with many counts. The chain employs TRBV5-1 and TRBJ1-3; maybe TRBD1 (5 bases). Trimming took off 0 bases at V and 2 bases at J, with 12 bases between the two ends. Germline loops: CDR1 SGHRS, CDR2 YFSETQ. The CDR3 sequence is 16 residues long. CDR3 in amino acids: CASSLGPPGTGNTIYF. CDR3 nucleotides: TGCGCCAGCAGCTTGGGGCCCCCAGGGACTGGAAACACCATATATTTT.

The rearrangement uses TRBV15 and TRBJ1-5, with D unresolved. The germline CDR1 and CDR2 sequences are LNHNV and YYDKDF (reference sequence). The CDR3 loop spans 15 amino acids. V shed 5 bases and J shed 2 bases, with 13 bases lying between them. The CDR3 DNA is TGTGCCACCAGCCGCCCCTGGGAAGGCAATCAGCCCCAGCATTTT. It encodes CATSRPWEGNQPQHF.

This clonotype showed up just a few times. The chain has TRBV7-2 and TRBJ1-2; no definite D call. The CDR3 totals 14 residues. V was trimmed by 2 bases and J by 0 bases, leaving 7 bases between them. Germline values: CDR1 SGHTA, CDR2 FQGNSA. The DNA for the CDR3 is TGTGCCAGCAGCTTAACCCTAGCTAACTATGGCTACACCTTC. It specifies CASSLTLANYGYTF.

The chain has TRBV7-9 and TRBJ2-1; D perhaps matches TRBD2 (5 bases). Looked up from germline, CDR1 is SEHNR and CDR2 is FQNEAQ (reference sequence). This CDR3 is 15 amino acids long. V lost 1 base, J lost 7 bases, and 14 bases lay in between. The CDR3 sequence: CASSLEAVGGNEQFF. The CDR3, as DNA: TGTGCCAGCAGCTTAGAAGCGGTGGGCGGGAATGAGCAGTTCTTC. Based on the CDR3 plus reference TRBV7-9 and TRBJ2-1, the full variable domain is DTGVSQNPRHKITKRGQNVTFRCDPISEHNRLYWYRQTLGQGPEFLTYFQNEAQLEKSRLLSDRFSAERPKGSFSTLEIQRTEQGDSAMYLCASSLEAVGGNEQFFGPGTRLTVL.

In this sample, this clonotype turned up a few times. The V and J genes are TRBV11-2 and TRBJ2-5, with 7 nucleotides matching TRBD2. Per the germline V gene, CDR1 is SGHAT and CDR2 is FQNNGV. The CDR3 extends over 14 amino acids. V lost 0 bases, J lost 6 bases, and 4 bases stayed unmatched. CDR3 sequence: CASSLDRGVKTQYF. CDR3 sequence (DNA): TGTGCCAGCAGCTTAGATCGGGGGGTCAAGACCCAGTACTTC.

This clonotype was counted at least ten times. The chain links TRBV5-1 to TRBJ2-1, with D possibly TRBD2 on 5 matching bases. This CDR3 comprises 16 residues. V was shortened by 0 bases and J by 0 bases, with 10 bases between the two germline ends. In germline, CDR1 is SGHRS, CDR2 YFSETQ. The CDR3 sequence: CASSLASGGSYNEQFF. Written as DNA, the CDR3 is TGCGCCAGCAGCTTGGCCTCTGGAGGCTCCTACAATGAGCAGTTCTTC.

This clonotype appeared many times. This chain links TRBV29-1 with TRBJ2-3, with a possible D match to TRBD2 (5 bases). This CDR3 is built from 14 residues. The germline V gene encodes CDR1 SQVTM and CDR2 ANQGSEA. Trimming took 0 bases from V and 4 from J, leaving 11 bases between them. CDR3: CSVEDGSGPDTQYF. Written as DNA, the CDR3 is TGCAGCGTTGAAGATGGGAGTGGTCCAGATACGCAGTATTTT.

The sample holds a few counts of this clonotype. The V and J genes are TRBV5-1 and TRBJ1-2, with 8 bases fitting TRBD1. CDR1 and CDR2 (germline): SGHRS, YFSETQ. V lost 4 bases to trimming and J lost 8 bases; unmatched junction nucleotides: 10. CDR3 length: 14 amino acids. CDR3 residues: CASSPRPRQGGYTF. Here the CDR3 DNA reads TGCGCCAGCAGCCCCCGACCGAGACAGGGGGGCTACACCTTC.

This clonotype was seen a few times. The V gene is TRBV5-4, the J gene TRBJ2-7; possible D gene TRBD2, 5 bases. V was trimmed by 1 base and J by 1 base, leaving 9 bases between them. CDR1 is SGHNT and CDR2 is YYREEE in the germline V gene (reference sequence). The CDR3 runs to 14 residues. The CDR3 is CASSLREPSYEQYF. CDR3 sequence (DNA): TGTGCCAGCAGCTTGAGGGAGCCATCCTACGAGCAGTACTTC.

This clonotype was found once. A much larger clone differs from this one at a single base, so this may be a read error. V is TRBV2 and J is TRBJ1-6; no clear D gene. The CDR3 covers 14 residues. CDR1 is SNHLY, CDR2 FYNNEI, per germline. The CDR3 sequence: CTSSRGERNSPLHF. The CDR3 region has the DNA TGTACCAGCTCACGCGGGGAAAGGAATTCACCCCTCCACTTT.

This clonotype was counted between two and nine times. CDR3 residues: CAMGPGQVGLAGETGELFF. The CDR3 nucleotides are TGTGCCATGGGCCCCGGACAGGTTGGACTAGCGGGAGAAACCGGGGAGCTGTTTTTT. The V gene is TRBV4-2, the J gene TRBJ2-2, with 13 bases aligning to TRBD2. The length of the CDR3 is 19 residues. After removal of 10 bases from V and 5 bases from J, the junction contained 19 bases not matched to a gene. Germline CDR1 LGHNA, CDR2 YNFKEQ.

This clonotype came up many times. This sequence joins TRBV20-1 and TRBJ1-2; D is ambiguous. Germline V gives CDR1 DFQATT, CDR2 SNEGSKA (reference sequence). The V gene lost 6 bases and the J gene lost 3 bases, with 14 bases spanning the gap. There are 13 residues in the CDR3. CDR3 DNA sequence: TGCAGTGCCGAACTGGGATCAGACTATGGCTACACCTTC. Translated: CSAELGSDYGYTF.

The chain combines TRBV10-1 with TRBJ2-6; 7 bases are a match to TRBD1. CDR1 and CDR2 from the germline V gene are WNHNN and SYGVQD (reference sequence). The V gene end was trimmed by 5 bases and the J gene end by 4 bases; junction bases not matched to a gene: 8. This CDR3 region has 16 residues. CDR3 nucleotides: TGCGCCAGCAGTCCCTCGACAGGGCCCGGGGCCAACGTCCTGACTTTC. Its protein is CASSPSTGPGANVLTF.

In this sample, this clonotype turned up many times. This chain connects TRBV12-5 to TRBJ2-1; no clear D. From germline, CDR1 is LGHNT and CDR2 FRNRAP. The CDR3 runs to 11 residues. V was shortened by 5 bases and J by 10 bases, with 9 bases between the two germline ends. Written as DNA, the CDR3 is TGTGCTAGTGGTCTTGACGCCGAGCAGTTCTTC. This codes for CASGLDAEQFF.

The rearrangement links TRBV5-1 to TRBJ2-5, with 7 nucleotides matching TRBD2. The CDR3 is made up of 14 amino acids. V lost 0 bases to trimming and J lost 5 bases; unmatched junction nucleotides: 4. From germline, CDR1 is SGHRS and CDR2 YFSETQ. This chain's CDR3 is CASSLEWTRETQYF. The CDR3 coding sequence is TGCGCCAGCAGCTTGGAATGGACTAGGGAGACCCAGTACTTC.

This clonotype appeared many times. The gene calls are TRBV6-1 and TRBJ2-1, with 12 positions matching TRBD2. Germline CDR1 is MNHNS and CDR2 is SASEGT. V trimming: 8 bases; J trimming: 5 bases; junction bases outside the gene matches: 4. The CDR3 contains 14 residues. CDR3 in DNA: TGTGCCAGCCGGACTAGCGGGATGAACAATGAGCAGTTCTTC. Protein sequence: CASRTSGMNNEQFF.

Note on this clonotype: One junction end disagrees with the germline gene, perhaps due to a read error. The chain couples TRBV18 to TRBJ2-1, with 7 nucleotides matching TRBD2. The germline gives CDR1 KGHSH, CDR2 LQKENI. The CDR3 loop spans 16 amino acids. The CDR3, as DNA: TGTGCCAACTCACTTAGGACTAGAGGGTCCTACAATGAGCAGTTCTTC. Protein sequence: CANSLRTRGSYNEQFF.

This clonotype came up many times. This chain connects TRBV4-3 to TRBJ2-1, with 10 bases fitting TRBD2. Germline CDR1 reads LGHNA; CDR2 reads YSLEER. The CDR3 loop spans 18 amino acids. V dropped 0 bases and J dropped 1; count of bases not matched to a gene: 6. The chain's CDR3 is CASSQDPAGGFSYNEQFF. CDR3 DNA: TGCGCCAGCAGCCAAGATCCAGCGGGGGGGTTTTCCTACAATGAGCAGTTCTTC.

This clonotype was seen at least ten times. V gene TRBV7-2 combines with J gene TRBJ2-3; D tentatively reads TRBD1 or TRBD2 (5 bases each). Germline V gene data show CDR1 as SGHTA and CDR2 as FQGNSA. CDR3 length equals 17 residues. Trimming left V 1 base short and J 5 bases short, with 19 bases between. In DNA, the CDR3 is TGTGCCAGCAGCTTAGGGGCTGTGGAAAGCGGACAAGATACGCAGTATTTT. As protein: CASSLGAVESGQDTQYF.

This clonotype was recorded at least ten times. The rearrangement links TRBV28 to TRBJ2-4; tentatively, D is TRBD1 or TRBD2 (5 bases each). The germline V gene encodes CDR1 MDHEN and CDR2 SYDVKM. CDR3 length: 16 residues. Trimming left V 3 bases short and J 0 bases short, with 12 bases between. In DNA form, the CDR3 reads TGTGCCAGCAGTTTCGTCCGGGACCTAGCCAAAAACATTCAGTACTTC. Residues: CASSFVRDLAKNIQYF.

This clonotype was recorded many times. CDR3 nucleotides: TGTGCCAGCAGCTTCCGGTTAGCGGGAGGGCTGAATGAGCAGTTCTTC. It translates to CASSFRLAGGLNEQFF. This chain uses TRBV7-9 with TRBJ2-1; 11 bases agree with TRBD2. Germline-derived CDR1 and CDR2 are SEHNR and FQNEAQ (reference sequence). Losses at the gene ends were 3 bases for V and 7 bases for J; bases not matched to a gene: 8. This CDR3 is built from 16 residues.

This clonotype has at least ten counts. The rearrangement uses TRBV5-1 and TRBJ2-6; D is ambiguous. Per germline, CDR1 SGHRS and CDR2 YFSETQ. Trimming stripped 0 bases from V and 2 bases from J, with 9 bases between. CDR3 size: 16 residues. Here the CDR3 DNA reads TGCGCCAGCAGCTTGGAACTTACGGCTGGGGCCAACGTCCTGACTTTC. It yields the protein CASSLELTAGANVLTF.

Note on this clonotype: A much larger clone sits a single nucleotide away, making a read error possible. V usage is TRBV10-1 and J usage is TRBJ2-5; a possible D gene is TRBD2 (5 bases). The CDR3 length is 14 residues. Trimming stripped 4 bases from V and 5 bases from J, with 14 bases between. Germline CDR1 WNHNN, CDR2 SYGVQD (reference sequence). The CDR3 nucleotides read TGCGCCAGCAGTGGCGAACTAGATATCGAGACCCAGTACTTC. Translated, it gives CASSGELDIETQYF.

In its sample, this clonotype was seen many times. This chain connects TRBV9 to TRBJ1-1, with D hard to call. Germline CDR1 reads SGDLS; CDR2 reads YYNGEE. The length of the CDR3 is 14 residues. Trimming removed 0 bases from V and 1 base from J, with 7 bases in between. The DNA for the CDR3 is TGTGCCAGCAGCGTAGCTGCAGCGAACACTGAAGCTTTCTTT. Protein: CASSVAAANTEAFF.

This clonotype has a count of ten or more. This rearrangement joins TRBV4-3 to TRBJ1-1; D is undetermined. Germline V gene lookup returns CDR1 LGHNA and CDR2 YSLEER. Trimming took off 3 bases at V and 4 bases at J, with 9 bases between the two ends. CDR3 length: 13 residues. CDR3 sequence: CASSQQPGTEAFF. The CDR3 DNA follows: TGCGCCAGCAGCCAGCAGCCGGGCACTGAAGCTTTCTTT.